This TCR beta chain originates from a study of T-cell reconstitution after alpha-beta-depleted transplantation in children. The CDR3 consists of 13 residues. The germline V gene encodes CDR1 SGHDN and CDR2 FVKESK. The V and J ends lost 0 bases and 8 bases respectively, with 8 bases between them. TCRbeta library preparation incorporated unique molecular identifiers. MiXCR, applied by TCRdb to the PCR reads, yields one record per CDR3 protein. There are approximately 390,000 distinct CDR3 sequences in the sample; approximately 10% occur only once, and 4.5% to 7% lies in the top ten. The sequences come from PBMCs from the stem cell graft donor, collected from the stem cell graft. The clonotype comes from a human donor who donated a stem cell graft to a child with acute myeloid leukemia. V is TRBV14 and J is TRBJ2-1; D unclear. In DNA, the CDR3 is TGTGCCAGCAGCCAAGATAAGTTCGATGAGCAGTTCTTC. Translated: CASSQDKFDEQFF.